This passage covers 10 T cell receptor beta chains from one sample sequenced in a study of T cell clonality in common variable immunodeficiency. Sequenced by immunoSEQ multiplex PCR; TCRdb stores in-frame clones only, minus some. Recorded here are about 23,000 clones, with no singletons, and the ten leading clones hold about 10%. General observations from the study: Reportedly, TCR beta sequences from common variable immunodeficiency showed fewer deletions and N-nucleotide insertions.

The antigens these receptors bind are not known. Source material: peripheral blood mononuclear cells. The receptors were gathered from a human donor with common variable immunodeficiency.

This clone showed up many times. CDR3 sequence: CAWKGKGVESEAFF. The covered CDR3 bases are TGTGCCTGGAAGGGGAAGGGGGTAGAATCTGAA. The rearrangement uses TRBV30 and TRBJ1-1; tentative D call: TRBD1 (6 bases). The read ends 3 residues before the CDR3 terminus; that terminus is restored from the germline J gene. The germline gives CDR1 GTSNPN, CDR2 SVGIG (reference sequence). The CDR3 consists of 14 residues. The V end was cut by 4 bases, the J end by 6 bases, with 18 bases between. The entire variable domain, with the rest obtained from reference TRBV30 and TRBJ1-1, is as follows: SQTIHQWPATLVQPVGSPLSLECTVEGTSNPNLYWYRQAAGRGLQLLFYSVGIGQISSEVPQNLSASRPQDRQFILSSKKLLLSDSGFYLCAWKGKGVESEAFFGQGTRLTVV.

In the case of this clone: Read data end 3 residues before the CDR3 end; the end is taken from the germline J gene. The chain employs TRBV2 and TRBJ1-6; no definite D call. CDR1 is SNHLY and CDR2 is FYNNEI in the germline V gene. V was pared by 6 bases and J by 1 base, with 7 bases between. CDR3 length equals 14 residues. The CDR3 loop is CASSTQSYNSPLHF. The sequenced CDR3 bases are TGTGCCAGCAGCACCCAGTCCTATAATTCACCC. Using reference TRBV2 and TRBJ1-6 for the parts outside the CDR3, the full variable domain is EPEVTQTPSHQVTQMGQEVILRCVPISNHLYFYWYRQILGQKVEFLVSFYNNEISEKSEIFDDQFSVERPDGSNFTLKIRSTKLEDSAMYFCASSTQSYNSPLHFGNGTRLTVT.

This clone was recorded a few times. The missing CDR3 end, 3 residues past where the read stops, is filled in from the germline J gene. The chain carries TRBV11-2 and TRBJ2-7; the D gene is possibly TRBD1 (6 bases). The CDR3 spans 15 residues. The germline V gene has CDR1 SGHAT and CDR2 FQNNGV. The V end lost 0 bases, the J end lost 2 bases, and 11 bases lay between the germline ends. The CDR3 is CASSLDSRTAYEQYF. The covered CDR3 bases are TGTGCCAGCAGCTTAGATAGCCGGACAGCCTACGAG.

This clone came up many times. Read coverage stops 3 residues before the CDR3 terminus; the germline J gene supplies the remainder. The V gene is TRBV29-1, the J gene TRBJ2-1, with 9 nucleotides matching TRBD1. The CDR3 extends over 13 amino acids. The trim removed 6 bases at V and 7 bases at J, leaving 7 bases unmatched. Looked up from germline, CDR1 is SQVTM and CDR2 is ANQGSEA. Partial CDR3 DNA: TGCAGCGTCCCGGGACAGGGTGGAAATGAG. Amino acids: CSVPGQGGNE. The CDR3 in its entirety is CSVPGQGGNEQFF.

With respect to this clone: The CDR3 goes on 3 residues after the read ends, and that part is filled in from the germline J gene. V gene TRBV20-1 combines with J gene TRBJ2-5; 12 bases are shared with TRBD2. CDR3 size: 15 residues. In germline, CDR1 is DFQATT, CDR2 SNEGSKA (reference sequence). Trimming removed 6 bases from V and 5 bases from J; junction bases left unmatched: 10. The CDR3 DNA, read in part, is TGCAGTGCGATACCCCTAGCGGGGGGGAAGGAGACC. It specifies CSAIPLAGGKET. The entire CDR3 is CSAIPLAGGKETQYF.

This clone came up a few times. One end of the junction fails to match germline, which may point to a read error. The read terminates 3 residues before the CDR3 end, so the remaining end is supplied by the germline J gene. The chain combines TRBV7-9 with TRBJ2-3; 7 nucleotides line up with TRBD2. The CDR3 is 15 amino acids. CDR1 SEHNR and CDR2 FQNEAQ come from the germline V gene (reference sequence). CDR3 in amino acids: CASSVSGISIDTQYF. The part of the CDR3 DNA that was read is TGTGCCAGCAGCGTCAGCGGGATCAGCATAGATACG.

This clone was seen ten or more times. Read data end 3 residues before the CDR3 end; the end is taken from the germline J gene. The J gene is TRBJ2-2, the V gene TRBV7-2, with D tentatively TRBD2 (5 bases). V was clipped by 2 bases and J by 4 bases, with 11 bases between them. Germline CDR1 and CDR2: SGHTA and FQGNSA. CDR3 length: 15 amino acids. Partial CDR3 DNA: TGTGCCAGCAGCTTACACCCAGGAGGCACCGGGGAG. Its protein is CASSLHPGGTGE. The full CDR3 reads CASSLHPGGTGELFF.

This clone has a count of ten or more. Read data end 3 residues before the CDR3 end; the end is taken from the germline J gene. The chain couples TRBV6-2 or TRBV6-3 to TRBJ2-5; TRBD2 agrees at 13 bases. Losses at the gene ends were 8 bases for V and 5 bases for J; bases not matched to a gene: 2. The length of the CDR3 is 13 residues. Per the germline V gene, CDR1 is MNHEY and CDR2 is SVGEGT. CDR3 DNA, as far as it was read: TGTGCCAGCCGGACTAGCGGGGGTGAGACC. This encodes CASRTSGGET. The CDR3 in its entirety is CASRTSGGETQYF.

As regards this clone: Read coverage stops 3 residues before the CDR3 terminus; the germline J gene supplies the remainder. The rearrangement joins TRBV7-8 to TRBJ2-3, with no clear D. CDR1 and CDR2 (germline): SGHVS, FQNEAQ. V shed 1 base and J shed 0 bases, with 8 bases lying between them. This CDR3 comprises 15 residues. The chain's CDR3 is CASSLDGGSTDTQYF. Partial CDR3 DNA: TGTGCCAGCAGCTTAGATGGCGGCAGCACAGATACG. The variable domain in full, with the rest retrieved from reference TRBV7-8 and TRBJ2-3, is GAGVSQSPRYKVAKRGQDVALRCDPISGHVSLFWYQQALGQGPEFLTYFQNEAQLDKSGLPSDRFFAERPEGSVSTLKIQRTQQEDSAVYLCASSLDGGSTDTQYFGPGTRLTVL.

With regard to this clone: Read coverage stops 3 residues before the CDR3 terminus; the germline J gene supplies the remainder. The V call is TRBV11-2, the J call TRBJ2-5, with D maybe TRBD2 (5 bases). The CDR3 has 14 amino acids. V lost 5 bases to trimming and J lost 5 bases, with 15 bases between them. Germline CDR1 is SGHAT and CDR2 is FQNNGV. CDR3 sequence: CASSPRSRGETQYF. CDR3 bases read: TGTGCCAGCAGCCCGCGATCCCGCGGGGAGACC.